Following are 2 T cell receptor beta chains from one sample sequenced in a study of CD8 T cell repertoires and HIV-1 epitope variants. No antigens are known for them. The protocol was immunoSEQ multiplex PCR, while the TCRdb copy is restricted to in-frame clones and leaves out a portion. The table lists about 6,300 clones, over 50% of them singletons. Sequenced: cultured CD8+ T cells derived from PBMCs. These receptors came from a male donor with HIV.

This clone was detected only once. The V call is TRBV7-6, the J call TRBJ2-1; 10 bases agree with TRBD2. The CDR3 totals 13 residues. Germline loops: CDR1 SGHVS, CDR2 FNYEAQ. Trimming at V came to 8 bases and at J to 3 bases, leaving 1 base not matched to a gene. The CDR3 here is CASGLADYNEQFF. The CDR3 DNA sequence: TGTGCCAGCGGACTAGCGGACTACAATGAGCAGTTCTTC.

This chain links TRBV6-5 with TRBJ2-1; D may correspond to TRBD1 or TRBD2 (6 bases each). Germline CDR1 and CDR2: MNHEY and SVGAGI. The CDR3 sequence is 13 residues long. The V end lost 2 bases, the J end lost 7 bases, and 9 bases lay between the germline ends. For the CDR3, the DNA is TGTGCCAGCAGTTACGGGGGGCTGAATGAGCAGTTCTTC. Encoded protein: CASSYGGLNEQFF.